One sample yielded the 17 T cell receptor beta chains listed below, sequenced in a study of blood T cell repertoires in COVID-19. Libraries were prepared by immunoSEQ multiplex PCR; TCRdb keeps only in-frame clonotypes and omits some of them. The sample lists 150,000 to 200,000 clones; approximately 85% were seen once. Material: PBMCs or T cells enriched from blood (not recorded which). Every receptor here comes from a woman aged 18 to 35 who had recovered from COVID-19.

The V and J genes are TRBV5-6 and TRBJ1-1; maybe TRBD1 (6 bases). This CDR3 is built from 14 residues. Germline assignment: CDR1 SGHDT and CDR2 YYEEEE. Trimming removed 3 bases at V and 4 bases at J, with 13 bases between. CDR3 bases: TGTGCCAGCAGCTGGGGGCGAGGGAGCACTGAAGCTTTCTTT. It specifies CASSWGRGSTEAFF.

CDR3 sequence reads: CASQITGNTEAFF. DNA for the CDR3: TGTGCCAGCCAAATTACAGGGAATACTGAAGCTTTCTTT. The chain has TRBV6-5 and TRBJ1-1; possible D gene TRBD1, 6 bases. The CDR3 contains 13 residues. V was shortened by 8 bases and J by 5 bases, with 15 bases between the two germline ends. Germline values: CDR1 MNHEY, CDR2 SVGAGI.

The chain recombines TRBV27 with TRBJ1-3; unclear D gene. Per germline, CDR1 MNHEY and CDR2 SMNVEV (reference sequence). The CDR3 runs to 16 residues. Trimming removed 5 bases from V and 0 bases from J, with 14 bases in between. The CDR3 reads CASSRGTDFSGNTIYF. The CDR3 coding sequence is TGTGCCAGCAGTCGGGGAACGGACTTCTCTGGAAACACCATATATTTT.

The J gene is TRBJ1-4, the V gene TRBV4-3; no clear D. CDR1 LGHNA and CDR2 YSLEER come from the germline V gene. The CDR3 spans 14 residues. Trimming shortened V by 0 bases and J by 5 bases, and 7 bases separated the two germline ends. Written as DNA, the CDR3 is TGCGCCAGCAGCCAAGATTCCCTAAATGAAAAACTGTTTTTT. Protein sequence: CASSQDSLNEKLFF.

Comments on this clone: This sample also contains other DNA sequences that code for the same CDR3. This sequence joins TRBV27 and TRBJ2-7, with D possibly being TRBD2 (6 bases). This CDR3 region has 14 residues. Trimming shortened V by 2 bases and J by 2 bases, and 10 bases separated the two germline ends. Germline V gene lookup returns CDR1 MNHEY and CDR2 SMNVEV (reference sequence). This CDR3 reads CASSLVGGTYEQYF. The CDR3 DNA reads as TGTGCCAGCAGTTTAGTTGGGGGGACCTACGAGCAGTACTTC.

The chain combines TRBV28 with TRBJ1-5, with 9 bases lining up with TRBD1. The CDR3 has 20 amino acids. Germline trimming cut 4 bases from V and 0 bases from J; bases unmatched to any gene: 16. CDR1 and CDR2 from the germline V gene are MDHEN and SYDVKM. Written as DNA, the CDR3 is TGTGCCAGCAGTTACGAGCGGACAGGGGCCATCAGCTATAGCAATCAGCCCCAGCATTTT. Its translation is CASSYERTGAISYSNQPQHF. Combining the CDR3 with reference TRBV28 and TRBJ1-5 gives the whole variable domain DVKVTQSSRYLVKRTGEKVFLECVQDMDHENMFWYRQDPGLGLRLIYFSYDVKMKEKGDIPEGYSVSREKKERFSLILESASTNQTSMYLCASSYERTGAISYSNQPQHFGDGTRLSIL.

Only a few counts were recorded for this clone. The gene calls are TRBV7-2 and TRBJ2-5; D might be TRBD2 (6 bases). Trimming cost V 1 base and J 4 bases, with 19 bases left between them. This CDR3 has 17 residues. Germline V gene lookup returns CDR1 SGHTA and CDR2 FQGNSA. For the CDR3, the DNA is TGTGCCAGCAGCTTAGGAGACGGCTCCGCGGGGTCAGAGACCCAGTACTTC. This translates into CASSLGDGSAGSETQYF. Looking up the rest from reference TRBV7-2 and TRBJ2-5 gives the full variable domain: GAGVSQSPSNKVTEKGKDVELRCDPISGHTALYWYRQSLGQGLEFLIYFQGNSAPDKSGLPSDRFSAERTGGSVSTLTIQRTQQEDSAVYLCASSLGDGSAGSETQYFGPGTRLLVL.

V gene TRBV28 combines with J gene TRBJ1-5, with 9 bases identical to TRBD1. There are 16 residues in the CDR3. CDR1 and CDR2 (germline): MDHEN, SYDVKM. The V and J ends lost 4 bases and 6 bases, in that order; junction bases with no gene match: 10. DNA of the CDR3: TGTGCCAGCAGTTACCCGGGACAGGGAACGAGTCAGCCCCAGCATTTT. Its protein product is CASSYPGQGTSQPQHF. Full variable domain (missing parts from reference TRBV28 and TRBJ1-5): DVKVTQSSRYLVKRTGEKVFLECVQDMDHENMFWYRQDPGLGLRLIYFSYDVKMKEKGDIPEGYSVSREKKERFSLILESASTNQTSMYLCASSYPGQGTSQPQHFGDGTRLSIL.

The gene calls are TRBV19 and TRBJ2-1, with 10 bases matching TRBD2. Germline V lookup: CDR1 LNHDA, CDR2 SQIVND (reference sequence). The CDR3 length is 13 residues. J lost 3 bases, V lost 9 bases, and 2 bases had no gene match. CDR3 nucleotides: TGTGCCAGCGGACTAGCGGTCTACAATGAGCAGTTCTTC. Translation gives CASGLAVYNEQFF.

This clone was found once. This chain connects TRBV6-5 to TRBJ2-1; TRBD2 matches at 13 bases. Germline loops: CDR1 MNHEY, CDR2 SVGAGI. Trimming took 0 bases from V and 5 from J; bases not matched to a gene: 1. This CDR3 is 16 amino acids long. CDR3 nucleotide sequence: TGTGCCAGCAGTTACTCACTAGCGGGGGGGCACAATGAGCAGTTCTTC. Its translation: CASSYSLAGGHNEQFF.

The CDR3 is CASFPIGRGRETQYF. CDR3 nucleotide sequence: TGTGCCAGCTTCCCCATCGGGAGGGGGCGAGAGACCCAGTACTTC. The rearrangement joins TRBV28 to TRBJ2-5, with D maybe TRBD2 (8 bases). This CDR3 has 15 amino acids. Germline assignment: CDR1 MDHEN and CDR2 SYDVKM. V dropped 8 bases and J dropped 4 bases, with 20 bases sitting between them.

The chain is built from TRBV5-1 and TRBJ2-5; TRBD1 might be the D (6 bases). Trimming took 7 bases from V and 4 from J, leaving 20 bases between them. Germline V lookup: CDR1 SGHRS, CDR2 YFSETQ. The CDR3 consists of 15 residues. The DNA of the CDR3 is TGCGCCAGCTCCAATCCTACAGGGAAGGGAGAGACCCAGTACTTC. It translates to CASSNPTGKGETQYF.

This chain connects TRBV6-4 to TRBJ2-7, with D maybe TRBD2 (6 bases). The CDR3 length is 16 residues. Trimming cost V 5 bases and J 3 bases, with 20 bases left between them. The germline CDR1 and CDR2 sequences are MRHNA and SNTAGT. The CDR3 nucleotides are TGTGCCAGCAGTTCCCGTATAGCGGACCAAATCTACGAGCAGTACTTC. Translating it yields CASSSRIADQIYEQYF.

This clone was observed a few times. The chain recombines TRBV27 with TRBJ1-1; D uncertain. V lost 4 bases, J lost 7 bases, and 16 bases lay in between. This CDR3 has 14 amino acids. The V gene's germline CDR1 is MNHEY and CDR2 SMNVEV (reference sequence). In nucleotides, the CDR3 is TGTGCCAGCAGTTCCCCTGGAGGAGCCCTTGAAGCTTTCTTT. It codes for CASSSPGGALEAFF.

The J gene is TRBJ2-1, the V gene TRBV28; 11 bases agree with TRBD2. CDR3 length: 14 residues. V dropped 7 bases and J dropped 4; count of bases not matched to a gene: 3. Germline-derived CDR1 and CDR2 are MDHEN and SYDVKM. The CDR3 DNA follows: TGTGCCAGCAACTTAGCGGGGGGGTACAATGAGCAGTTCTTC. It encodes CASNLAGGYNEQFF. Complete variable domain (other parts from reference TRBV28 and TRBJ2-1): DVKVTQSSRYLVKRTGEKVFLECVQDMDHENMFWYRQDPGLGLRLIYFSYDVKMKEKGDIPEGYSVSREKKERFSLILESASTNQTSMYLCASNLAGGYNEQFFGPGTRLTVL.

V gene TRBV28 combines with J gene TRBJ2-1, with 7 bases aligning to TRBD2. The CDR3 length is 14 residues. Trimming took 10 bases from V and 3 from J; bases not matched to a gene: 9. Germline-derived CDR1 and CDR2 are MDHEN and SYDVKM. The CDR3 coding sequence is TGTGCCACATCAAGCGGGATGCTCTACAATGAGCAGTTCTTC. Its translation is CATSSGMLYNEQFF.

The V and J genes are TRBV15 and TRBJ2-7; no definite D call. The germline CDR1 and CDR2 sequences are LNHNV and YYDKDF (reference sequence). V was clipped by 0 bases and J by 1 base, with 7 bases between them. CDR3 length equals 14 residues. CDR3 region: CATSRERNSYEQYF. The CDR3 nucleotides are TGTGCCACCAGCAGAGAGCGGAATTCCTACGAGCAGTACTTC.